These 2 T cell receptor beta chains were sequenced from one sample in a study of beta chain features in type 1 diabetes. Expressed TCRB transcripts were sequenced because the entire RNA isolate underwent reverse transcription. TCRdb keeps only in-frame clones here, not all; method: immunoSEQ multiplex PCR. This table holds some 410,000 clones, roughly 10% found once. Material for sequencing was naive CD4+ T cells from blood. The receptors originated from a young woman in good health.

This clone occurred a few times. The V and J genes are TRBV9 and TRBJ2-3, with D perhaps matching TRBD2 (5 bases). The germline V and J ends were trimmed by 0 bases and 0 bases, with 17 bases remaining between them. The CDR3 consists of 18 residues. In germline, CDR1 is SGDLS, CDR2 YYNGEE. CDR3 residues: CASSVVGLDSLSTDTQYF. Here the CDR3 DNA reads TGTGCCAGCAGCGTAGTAGGATTGGACTCCCTAAGCACAGATACGCAGTATTTT. Combining the CDR3 with reference TRBV9 and TRBJ2-3 gives the whole variable domain DSGVTQTPKHLITATGQRVTLRCSPRSGDLSVYWYQQSLDQGLQFLIQYYNGEERAKGNILERFSAQQFPDLHSELNLSSLELGDSALYFCASSVVGLDSLSTDTQYFGPGTRLTVL.

This clone was observed a handful of times. This rearrangement joins TRBV7-2 to TRBJ2-2; 7 bases fit TRBD1. The germline CDR1 and CDR2 sequences are SGHTA and FQGNSA. CDR3 size: 15 residues. The trim removed 4 bases at V and 1 base at J, leaving 3 bases unmatched. CDR3 nucleotides: TGTGCCAGCAGCTCCCGGGACAGGAACACCGGGGAGCTGTTTTTT. Translated, it gives CASSSRDRNTGELFF. Full variable domain (remainder filled in from reference TRBV7-2 and TRBJ2-2): GAGVSQSPSNKVTEKGKDVELRCDPISGHTALYWYRQSLGQGLEFLIYFQGNSAPDKSGLPSDRFSAERTGGSVSTLTIQRTQQEDSAVYLCASSSRDRNTGELFFGEGSRLTVL.